This T cell receptor beta chain was captured by sequencing in a study of esophageal squamous cell carcinoma under preoperative chemotherapy. Study overall: Both tumor-infiltrating lymphocytes and peripheral blood T cells were profiled.

Turning to this clonotype: At one boundary the junction diverges from the germline segment, which might be a read error.

The germline CDR1 and CDR2 sequences are MRHNA and SNTAGT. The CDR3 contains 17 residues. TCRdb called the PCR reads again in MiXCR, with one record for every CDR3 protein. In the table there are around 14,000 distinct CDR3 sequences, roughly 60% of which are singletons. The time point was: before preoperative PTX-NDP chemotherapy. The V gene is TRBV6-4, the J gene TRBJ2-2; perhaps TRBD1 as D (6 bases). The DNA end favors TRBJ2-3, so the J call may be wrong. The sequence was collected from a human donor with esophageal squamous cell carcinoma. The donor label of this sample is uncertain. The sample was gathered from a patient given preoperative chemotherapy. The chain's CDR3 is CASSDSQQGSATETQYF. In DNA form, the CDR3 reads TGTGCCAGCAGTGACTCGCAACAGGGATCGGCCACAGAGACGCAGTATTTT.